The subject of this entry is one TCR beta chain. Only in-frame clones appear in the TCRdb table, and some are missing; sequencing was by immunoSEQ multiplex PCR. The table includes about 96,000 clones, around 80% detected once. The data were obtained in a study of OX40 agonist ivuxolimab in advanced cancers. Germline values: CDR1 DFQATT, CDR2 SNEGSKA (reference sequence). This CDR3 is built from 11 residues. V was shortened by 2 bases and J by 7 bases, with 6 bases between the two germline ends. The rearrangement joins TRBV20-1 to TRBJ2-1; tentative D call: TRBD2 (5 bases). The material sequenced was CD4+ or CD8+ T cells sorted from blood, taken in a trial of the OX40 agonist ivuxolimab. This receptor was obtained from an adult with an advanced solid tumor such as melanoma, head and neck, liver or kidney cancer. In DNA form, the CDR3 reads TGCAGTGCTAGACCGGGAAATGAGCAGTTCTTC. Translation: CSARPGNEQFF.